This TCR beta chain was observed in a study of T cell responses to AZD1222 COVID-19 vaccine. General study points: Donors skewed white British and female; clonal diversity was possibly underestimated. A reported finding is that nearly half of spike-specific TCRs target unmutated variant regions. Elevations in Spike-specific TCR breadth and depth followed administration of two AZD1222 doses.

Only in-frame clones appear in the TCRdb table, and some are missing; sequencing was by immunoSEQ multiplex PCR. This table holds about 150,000 clones, approximately 89% found once. This CDR3 spans 15 amino acids. Germline V gene sequence: CDR1 KGHSH, CDR2 LQKENI. The ends were cut back, 6 bases at V and 3 bases at J, with 18 bases in the middle. This clone came up once. What it binds is not known. V is TRBV18 and J is TRBJ2-7, with D perhaps TRBD1 or TRBD2 (5 bases each). The sequencing used peripheral blood, collected on day 0 of AZD1222 vaccination. The receptor was isolated from an adult in good health. CDR3 sequence (DNA): TGTGCCAGCTCCGACCAGGGTGGAGGAGGCTACGAGCAGTACTTC. This sequence encodes CASSDQGGGGYEQYF.